The clone carrying this T cell receptor (beta chain) was found a few times. The antigen is unknown. Time point in this sample: sample taken at primary tumor resection. Unsorted whole RNA samples from tumor, nontumor lung or frozen PBMC were sequenced. Untreated early-stage non-small cell lung cancer patients, fewer than 85 in total, were the donors. Every cDNA TCR molecule received its own unique molecular identifier. TCRdb independently ran MiXCR on the 5' RACE reads; one entry per CDR3 protein. The table shows 48,000 or so distinct CDR3 sequences, with around 5.2% occurring only once. The entry originates in a study of spatial heterogeneity in lung cancer. Findings of the study overall: Detection of ubiquitous tumor TCRs in blood was higher at resection than follow-up.

This specimen was PBMCs, taken at surgery. The TCR sequence derives from a male donor with early-stage non-small cell lung cancer.

As DNA, the CDR3 is TGTGCCAGCAGCTCTGGGACAGGGGGCATCACAGATACGCAGTATTTT. It encodes CASSSGTGGITDTQYF. The genes are TRBV7-2 and TRBJ2-3; 12 bases are a match to TRBD1. Germline loops: CDR1 SGHTA, CDR2 FQGNSA. The CDR3 runs to 16 residues. The V segment lost 4 bases and the J segment 2 bases; nucleotides outside the gene matches: 4.